Shown below are 20 T cell receptor beta chains from a single sample sequenced in a study of T cell responses to AZD1222 COVID-19 vaccine. Clones were read by immunoSEQ multiplex PCR, and TCRdb kept only the in-frame ones, dropping some. The table includes 45,000 or so clones, 83% detected once. Material: peripheral blood, obtained on day 0 of AZD1222 vaccination. The receptors shown here come from an adult in good health.

This rearrangement joins TRBV4-1 to TRBJ2-1, with 8 bases that match TRBD2. Germline loops: CDR1 MGHRA, CDR2 YSYEKL. CDR3 length equals 16 residues. The ends lost 3 bases at V and 4 bases at J; junction bases unmatched: 8. CDR3 residues: CASSQDSSGFYNEQFF. As DNA, the CDR3 is TGCGCCAGCAGCCAGGATTCTAGCGGGTTTTACAATGAGCAGTTCTTC.

V usage is TRBV4-1 and J usage is TRBJ1-5, with D maybe TRBD1 (5 bases). CDR3 size: 14 residues. With 0 bases removed from V and 6 bases from J, the gap between germline ends came to 9 bases. Germline CDR1 and CDR2: MGHRA and YSYEKL. Here the CDR3 reads CASSQEGVGQPQHF. CDR3 DNA sequence: TGCGCCAGCAGCCAAGAGGGGGTTGGTCAGCCCCAGCATTTT.

The rearrangement joins TRBV14 to TRBJ2-7, with TRBD2 as a possible D gene (5 bases). Trimming cost V 6 bases and J 2 bases, with 26 bases left between them. The germline gives CDR1 SGHDN, CDR2 FVKESK. The CDR3 is 18 residues long. CDR3 sequence: CASSRIKLAARDTYEQYF. The CDR3 DNA sequence: TGTGCCAGCAGTCGGATCAAGTTGGCGGCGAGGGATACCTACGAGCAGTACTTC. The whole variable domain, remainder taken from reference TRBV14 and TRBJ2-7, is EAGVTQFPSHSVIEKGQTVTLRCDPISGHDNLYWYRRVMGKEIKFLLHFVKESKQDESGMPNNRFLAERTGGTYSTLKVQPAELEDSGVYFCASSRIKLAARDTYEQYFGPGTRLTVT.

The rearrangement links TRBV5-1 to TRBJ2-5; maybe TRBD1 (6 bases). The germline CDR1 and CDR2 sequences are SGHRS and YFSETQ. CDR3 length equals 13 residues. V gave up 4 bases and J gave up 2 bases, with 9 bases separating them. CDR3 bases: TGCGCCAGCAGCCCAGACAGGCAAGAGACCCAGTACTTC. It codes for CASSPDRQETQYF. Drawing the rest from reference TRBV5-1 and TRBJ2-5, the complete variable domain is KAGVTQTPRYLIKTRGQQVTLSCSPISGHRSVSWYQQTPGQGLQFLFEYFSETQRNKGNFPGRFSGRQFSNSRSEMNVSTLELGDSALYLCASSPDRQETQYFGPGTRLLVL.

The chain carries TRBV27 and TRBJ1-6, with D unclear. Germline CDR1 and CDR2: MNHEY and SMNVEV (reference sequence). The V gene lost 5 bases and the J gene lost 9 bases, with 8 bases spanning the gap. The CDR3 runs to 12 residues. CDR3 in DNA: TGTGCCAGCAGTGAGTCCGGTTCACCCCTCCACTTT. It yields the protein CASSESGSPLHF.

This chain uses TRBV27 with TRBJ1-2; no clear D gene. The CDR3 runs 13 residues. The V end was cut by 4 bases, the J end by 4 bases, with 10 bases between. CDR1 is MNHEY, CDR2 SMNVEV, per germline (reference sequence). CDR3 protein: CASSYGQAYGYTF. The CDR3 nucleotides are TGTGCCAGCAGTTATGGGCAGGCCTATGGCTACACCTTC.

The gene calls are TRBV18 and TRBJ2-6; D might be TRBD1 (5 bases). CDR3 length equals 15 residues. V shed 3 bases and J shed 4 bases, with 10 bases lying between them. CDR1 is KGHSH, CDR2 LQKENI, per germline. Here the CDR3 reads CASSPQGSGANVLTF. The CDR3 bases are TGTGCCAGCTCACCCCAGGGTTCCGGGGCCAACGTCCTGACTTTC.

The chain combines TRBV5-1 with TRBJ2-7; D gene unclear. The CDR3 totals 12 residues. CDR1 is SGHRS and CDR2 is YFSETQ in the germline V gene. With 2 bases removed from V and 5 bases from J, the gap between germline ends came to 8 bases. DNA for the CDR3: TGCGCCAGCAGCTTTCAGAGCGACGAGCAGTACTTC. Translated: CASSFQSDEQYF.

The rearrangement uses TRBV12-3 or TRBV12-4 and TRBJ2-1, with no clear D. V was pared by 6 bases and J by 8 bases, with 8 bases between. The CDR3 is 11 amino acids. CDR3 coding DNA: TGTGCCAGCAGACTTAGGGATGAGCAGTTCTTC. Residues: CASRLRDEQFF.

The chain is built from TRBV20-1 and TRBJ1-2, with no clear D. The germline V and J ends were trimmed by 4 bases and 2 bases, with 5 bases remaining between them. This CDR3 has 11 amino acids. The V gene's germline CDR1 is DFQATT and CDR2 SNEGSKA (reference sequence). The CDR3 region is CSAMDNYGYTF. CDR3 sequence (DNA): TGCAGTGCTATGGACAACTATGGCTACACCTTC.

This sequence joins TRBV6-5 and TRBJ1-2; no definite D call. Per germline, CDR1 MNHEY and CDR2 SVGAGI. CDR3 length: 13 residues. With 6 bases removed from V and 2 bases from J, the gap between germline ends came to 10 bases. The CDR3 region is CASSSSTNYGYTF. In DNA, the CDR3 is TGTGCCAGCAGCTCTAGTACAAACTATGGCTACACCTTC.

The J gene is TRBJ2-1, the V gene TRBV28, with 11 positions matching TRBD2. V was clipped by 3 bases and J by 7 bases; unmatched bases: 11. The CDR3 length is 17 residues. CDR1 MDHEN and CDR2 SYDVKM come from the germline V gene. CDR3 sequence: CASSFLLAGGLGNEQFF. Here the CDR3 DNA reads TGTGCCAGCAGTTTTCTTCTAGCGGGGGGTCTTGGGAATGAGCAGTTCTTC. The full variable domain, completed using reference TRBV28 and TRBJ2-1, is DVKVTQSSRYLVKRTGEKVFLECVQDMDHENMFWYRQDPGLGLRLIYFSYDVKMKEKGDIPEGYSVSREKKERFSLILESASTNQTSMYLCASSFLLAGGLGNEQFFGPGTRLTVL.

The chain employs TRBV3-1 (or the pseudogene TRBV3-2) and TRBJ1-5, with D possibly TRBD1 on 5 matching bases. V lost 0 bases and J lost 4, with 7 bases in between. Germline CDR1 is LGHDT and CDR2 is YNNKEL (reference sequence). The CDR3 contains 14 residues. CDR3 sequence reads: CASSQDPGNQPQHF. The CDR3 bases are TGTGCCAGCAGCCAAGATCCAGGGAATCAGCCCCAGCATTTT.

The rearrangement links TRBV5-6 to TRBJ2-7; 12 bases agree with TRBD2. Germline loops: CDR1 SGHDT, CDR2 YYEEEE. J gave up 4 bases and V 2 bases, and 4 bases lay outside the gene matches. There are 15 residues in the CDR3. The CDR3 region has the DNA TGTGCCAGCAGCTTTTCGGGACTAGCGGGTTACGAGCAGTACTTC. Amino acid sequence: CASSFSGLAGYEQYF.

This sequence joins TRBV10-3 and TRBJ1-6; D is unresolved. V was shortened by 6 bases and J by 5 bases, with 8 bases between the two germline ends. Germline CDR1 reads ENHRY; CDR2 reads SYGVKD. This CDR3 region has 13 residues. The DNA for the CDR3 is TGTGCCATCAGGGTTGGGAATAATTCACCCCTCCACTTT. Its translation is CAIRVGNNSPLHF.

This chain connects TRBV19 to TRBJ1-1; 8 bases line up with TRBD1. In germline, CDR1 is LNHDA, CDR2 SQIVND (reference sequence). The trim removed 5 bases at V and 5 bases at J, leaving 7 bases unmatched. The CDR3 contains 14 residues. CDR3: CASSSRTGRTEAFF. The CDR3 DNA sequence: TGTGCCAGTAGTTCCAGGACAGGGCGAACTGAAGCTTTCTTT.

The chain recombines TRBV6-5 with TRBJ1-2; weak D call: TRBD1 (5 bases). The CDR3 loop spans 13 amino acids. Germline V gene sequence: CDR1 MNHEY, CDR2 SVGAGI. The V and J ends lost 5 bases and 8 bases respectively, with 15 bases between them. The CDR3 loop is CASSLPQGWGYTF. The CDR3 bases are TGTGCCAGCAGTCTCCCCCAGGGATGGGGCTACACCTTC.

CDR3 in DNA: TGTGCCAGCAGTTTCTTAGCGGGAGTGAGGAATGAGCAGTTCTTC. Amino acid sequence: CASSFLAGVRNEQFF. The V gene is TRBV27, the J gene TRBJ2-1, with 9 positions matching TRBD2. Germline assignment: CDR1 MNHEY and CDR2 SMNVEV (reference sequence). CDR3 length: 15 amino acids. The V and J ends lost 3 bases and 7 bases, in that order; junction bases with no gene match: 7.

The rearrangement uses TRBV3-1 (or the pseudogene TRBV3-2) and TRBJ1-1; tentative D call: TRBD1 (6 bases). The V gene's germline CDR1 is LGHDT and CDR2 YNNKEL (reference sequence). With 4 bases removed from V and 6 bases from J, the gap between germline ends came to 15 bases. CDR3 length: 14 residues. This CDR3 reads CASSPRAGAAEAFF. The CDR3 DNA reads TGTGCCAGCAGCCCCAGGGCGGGGGCGGCTGAAGCTTTCTTT.

This chain uses TRBV3-1 (or the pseudogene TRBV3-2) with TRBJ1-5, with 7 bases fitting TRBD1. The CDR3 runs 15 residues. Germline V gene data show CDR1 as LGHDT and CDR2 as YNNKEL (reference sequence). V dropped 0 bases and J dropped 3; count of bases not matched to a gene: 2. As DNA, the CDR3 is TGTGCCAGCAGCCAAGAGGGACAGATCAATCAGCCCCAGCATTTT. Translated: CASSQEGQINQPQHF.